This is a list of T cell receptor beta chains from one sample in a study. Method: immunoSEQ multiplex PCR; TCRdb's copy keeps in-frame clones and lacks some. The sample lists some 48,000 clones; more than 85% were seen once. The sequenced material came from PBMCs. The receptors come from a middle-aged man with rheumatoid arthritis. The CDR3 runs from the conserved cysteine through the conserved F or W. D genes are given only for firm matches. The size of a clone is reported for some rows only, either as once, few or many, or as a class for expanded clones.

>TRBJ2-7|NA|NA|TRBV29-1
CSGNGLIGEQYF
TGCAGCGGAAACGGACTCATAGGCGAGCAGTACTTC
>TRBJ1-1|TRBD1|NA|TRBV9
CASSGGDRVLNTEAFF
TGTGCCAGCAGCGGAGGGGACAGGGTTCTGAACACTGAAGCTTTCTTT
>TRBJ2-7|TRBD2|NA|TRBV28
CASSLTSGIREQYF
TGTGCCAGCAGTTTAACTAGCGGGATACGCGAGCAGTACTTC
>TRBJ1-6|NA|NA|TRBV6-1
CASSEPSNGWNSPLHF
TGTGCCAGCAGTGAACCCTCGAACGGTTGGAATTCACCCCTCCACTTT
>TRBJ2-7|NA|NA|TRBV28
CASSLVPDRSYEQYF
TGTGCCAGCAGTTTAGTCCCGGACAGATCCTACGAGCAGTACTTC
>TRBJ1-1|NA|NA|TRBV19
CASSIVVQNPTEAFF
TGTGCCAGTAGTATAGTCGTACAGAACCCCACTGAAGCTTTCTTT
>TRBJ1-2|NA|NA|TRBV2
CATLRPGRPFNGYTF
TGTGCCACCCTCCGTCCGGGACGTCCTTTCAATGGCTACACCTTC
>TRBJ2-7|TRBD1|few|TRBV28
CASSFSPVDRGGGSKEFSDYEQYF
TGTGCCAGCAGTTTCTCGCCCGTGGACAGGGGAGGGGGGTCCAAAGAGTTTTCCGACTACGAGCAGTACTTC
>TRBJ1-5|NA|NA|TRBV29-1
CSVAEGSVLPQHF
TGCAGCGTTGCCGAGGGGTCGGTATTGCCCCAGCATTTT
>TRBJ2-1|TRBD2|NA|TRBV7-2
CASSLAVVAGGGTSSYNEQFF
TGTGCCAGCAGCTTAGCAGTGGTAGCGGGGGGCGGAACGAGCTCCTACAATGAGCAGTTCTTC
>TRBJ2-5|TRBD1|NA|TRBV7-9
CASSSHRGQETQYF
TGTGCCAGCAGCTCCCACAGGGGCCAAGAGACCCAGTACTTC
>TRBJ1-2|NA|NA|TRBV28
CASSLQYGYTF
TGTGCCAGCAGTTTACAATATGGCTACACCTTC
>TRBJ2-6|NA|NA|TRBV19
CASDEGSGANVLTF
TGTGCCAGTGACGAGGGCTCTGGGGCCAACGTCCTGACTTTC
>TRBJ1-6|TRBD1|NA|TRBV7-3
CASSLGQNSPLHF
TGTGCCAGCAGCCTGGGACAGAATTCACCCCTCCACTTT
>TRBJ1-1|NA|once|TRBV5-8
CASSPGGNTEAFF
TGTGCCAGCAGCCCGGGGGGGAACACTGAAGCTTTCTTT
>TRBJ1-5|TRBD1|once|TRBV5-6
CASSLTGGGQPQHF
TGTGCCAGCAGCCTGACAGGGGGCGGTCAGCCCCAGCATTTT
>TRBJ1-6|TRBD1|NA|TRBV7-9
CASSRGQGFYNSPLHF
TGTGCCAGCAGCCGCGGACAGGGGTTTTATAATTCACCCCTCCACTTT
>TRBJ2-1|NA|NA|TRBV7-3
CASSLRPQGEGNNEQFF
TGTGCCAGCAGCTTAAGGCCGCAGGGGGAGGGGAACAATGAGCAGTTCTTC
>TRBJ1-1|NA|NA|TRBV27
CASSFQGREGTEAFF
TGTGCCAGCAGTTTTCAAGGCAGGGAGGGAACTGAAGCTTTCTTT
>TRBJ1-3|NA|NA|TRBV7-2
CASRLGGRGNTIYF
TGTGCCAGCAGACTAGGGGGGCGAGGAAACACCATATATTTT
>TRBJ1-1|NA|once|TRBV19
CASSLHGDFEAFF
TGTGCCAGTAGTTTACATGGGGATTTTGAAGCTTTCTTT
>TRBJ2-6|NA|NA|TRBV2
CASRGTGFGANVLTF
TGTGCCAGCAGGGGAACAGGGTTTGGGGCCAACGTCCTGACTTTC
>TRBJ1-1|TRBD1|NA|TRBV5-1
CASSLDRGGEAFF
TGCGCCAGCAGCTTAGACAGGGGAGGTGAAGCTTTCTTT
>TRBJ1-5|NA|NA|TRBV2
CASSVGDTSNQPQHF
TGTGCCAGCAGTGTAGGGGACACTAGCAATCAGCCCCAGCATTTT
>TRBJ2-2|TRBD2|NA|TRBV28
CASSPVRGRATGELFF
TGTGCCAGCAGTCCTGTACGCGGGAGGGCCACCGGGGAGCTGTTTTTT
>TRBJ2-1|TRBD2|NA|TRBV30
CAWNRDYANNEQFF
TGTGCCTGGAACCGGGACTACGCCAACAATGAGCAGTTCTTC
>TRBJ1-2|TRBD1|NA|TRBV6-2/TRBV6-3
CASSLIRGQSYGYTF
TGTGCCAGCAGTTTGATCAGGGGGCAGAGCTATGGCTACACCTTC
>TRBJ2-1|TRBD2|few|TRBV7-9
CASSPSGRARGEQFF
TGTGCCAGCAGCCCAAGCGGGAGGGCCAGGGGTGAGCAGTTCTTC
>TRBJ2-5|NA|once|TRBV27
CASSPVASSMAQYF
TGTGCCAGCAGCCCCGTGGCCTCCTCAATGGCCCAGTACTTC
>TRBJ2-2|NA|NA|TRBV11-2
CASSFNENTGELFF
TGTGCCAGCAGCTTCAACGAGAACACCGGGGAGCTGTTTTTT
>TRBJ2-3|NA|once|TRBV7-9
CASSLSGGTDTQYF
TGTGCCAGCAGCTTGTCTGGGGGCACAGATACGCAGTATTTT
>TRBJ1-2|NA|few|TRBV5-1
CASSRNKDTANYGYTF
TGCGCCAGCAGCCGTAATAAGGACACAGCTAACTATGGCTACACCTTC
>TRBJ2-1|NA|NA|TRBV3-1/TRBV3-2
CASSQGGYNEQFF
TGTGCCAGCAGCCAGGGGGGTTACAATGAGCAGTTCTTC
>TRBJ1-5|NA|NA|TRBV7-2
CATKISQQGNQPQHF
TGTGCCACAAAAATATCCCAGCAGGGCAATCAGCCCCAGCATTTT
>TRBJ2-6|TRBD1|NA|TRBV11-2
CASSFPGGIKPGANVLTF
TGTGCCAGCAGCTTCCCAGGGGGAATAAAACCTGGGGCCAACGTCCTGACTTTC
>TRBJ2-3|TRBD1|NA|TRBV5-6
CASLLRGRPDTQYF
TGTGCCAGCCTCCTGAGGGGGCGCCCAGATACGCAGTATTTT
>TRBJ1-2|NA|NA|TRBV7-8
CASTPGTGGNYGYTF
TGTGCCAGCACCCCCGGTACCGGAGGCAACTATGGCTACACCTTC
>TRBJ1-2|NA|NA|TRBV28
CASSFPIRVGTANGYTF
TGTGCCAGCAGTTTCCCCATCCGAGTGGGGACCGCGAATGGCTACACCTTC
>TRBJ2-3|NA|NA|TRBV3-1/TRBV3-2
CASSPFEGGGSGQYF
TGTGCCAGCAGCCCCTTCGAGGGGGGCGGGAGTGGGCAGTATTTT
>TRBJ1-6|NA|NA|TRBV7-9
CASTMSENSPLHF
TGTGCCAGCACCATGTCGGAAAATTCACCCCTCCACTTT
>TRBJ1-1|NA|NA|TRBV5-5
CASSSQDTEAFF
TGTGCCAGCAGCTCACAGGACACTGAAGCTTTCTTT
>TRBJ2-7|NA|NA|TRBV24-1
CATSDLGSRDIFF
TGTGCCACCAGTGACTTAGGCTCCAGGGATATCTTCTTC
>TRBJ2-7|NA|few|TRBV5-1
CASSPPTGEGEQYF
TGCGCCAGCAGCCCTCCGACAGGGGAGGGGGAGCAGTACTTC
>TRBJ2-6|NA|once|TRBV5-4
CASSVHLVSGANVLTF
TGTGCCAGCAGCGTCCATCTGGTTTCTGGGGCCAACGTCCTGACTTTC